Following are 19 T cell receptor beta chains from one sample sequenced in a study of T cell repertoires in cytomegalovirus infection. For these TCRs, the target antigens are not known. One entry per CDR3 protein results from TCRdb running MiXCR on the reads. Here the sample spans more than 300,000 distinct CDR3 sequences, about 35% being singletons. Here the sequenced sample was cultured PBMCs, taken from culture after CMV antigen stimulation. These receptors came from a human donor in good health (CMV status not recorded). Some clones in this sample may be carry-over from other donors' samples.

This clonotype has a handful of counts. V and J are TRBV11-3 and TRBJ2-3, with unresolved D. This CDR3 is 17 amino acids long. Trimming took off 5 bases at V and 6 bases at J, with 24 bases between the two ends. The V gene's germline CDR1 is SGHNT and CDR2 YENEEA. The DNA of the CDR3 is TGTGCCAGCAGCGTAAACGACTGGAGCCCTCTGGGGGATACGCAGTATTTT. Protein: CASSVNDWSPLGDTQYF.

On this clonotype: At one end, the junction sequence differs from germline, possibly due to a read error. The rearrangement links TRBV5-3 to TRBJ2-5, with 8 bases lining up with TRBD2. TRBV5-3 is given ORF status, its function remaining uncertain. The CDR3 is 18 amino acids. The CDR3 region is CASSLDPPGSGRLETQYF. In DNA form, the CDR3 reads TGTGCCAGCAGCTTGGACCCCCCGGGGAGCGGGAGACTTGAGACCCAGTACTTC.

This chain connects TRBV7-8 to TRBJ2-3, with D uncertain. CDR1 is SGHVS and CDR2 is FQNEAQ in the germline V gene. CDR3 size: 15 residues. Trimming took 5 bases from V and 0 from J, leaving 12 bases between them. The CDR3 DNA is TGTGCCAGCAGCCCCGTAAGGATCAGCACAGATACGCAGTATTTT. Its translation is CASSPVRISTDTQYF.

V is TRBV6-4 and J is TRBJ1-2, with unresolved D. The CDR3 contains 13 residues. CDR1 and CDR2 (germline): MRHNA, SNTAGT. Trimming stripped 0 bases from V and 8 bases from J, with 10 bases between. DNA for the CDR3: TGTGCCAGCAGTGACTCGGCAGGTTACGGCTACACCTTC. Encoded protein: CASSDSAGYGYTF.

The rearrangement joins TRBV7-2 to TRBJ1-2; weak D call: TRBD1 (5 bases). V gave up 1 base and J gave up 4 bases, with 16 bases separating them. The CDR3 extends over 16 amino acids. Germline values: CDR1 SGHTA, CDR2 FQGNSA. The CDR3 loop is CASSLGPDSLLYGYTF. The CDR3 nucleotides are TGTGCCAGCAGCTTAGGCCCCGACAGTTTACTCTATGGCTACACCTTC. The variable domain in full, completed from reference TRBV7-2 and TRBJ1-2, reads GAGVSQSPSNKVTEKGKDVELRCDPISGHTALYWYRQSLGQGLEFLIYFQGNSAPDKSGLPSDRFSAERTGGSVSTLTIQRTQQEDSAVYLCASSLGPDSLLYGYTFGSGTRLTVV.

The chain links TRBV7-6 to TRBJ2-1; 10 bases agree with TRBD2. V shed 8 bases, J shed 9 bases, and the junction held 7 bases outside the gene matches. The germline CDR1 and CDR2 sequences are SGHVS and FNYEAQ. CDR3 length: 13 amino acids. CDR3: CASQREGRSEQFF. The CDR3 DNA is TGTGCCAGCCAGCGGGAGGGCCGCTCTGAGCAGTTCTTC.

The chain carries TRBV25-1 and TRBJ1-2; D is ambiguous. Germline V lookup: CDR1 MGHDK, CDR2 SYGVNS. The germline V and J ends were trimmed by 0 bases and 1 base, with 9 bases remaining between them. The length of the CDR3 is 15 residues. The CDR3 region has the DNA TGTGCCAGCAGTGAATACGCGGACCGTAACTATGGCTACACCTTC. Translation gives CASSEYADRNYGYTF.

CDR3 residues: CASSIIPNQRTEAFF. The CDR3 nucleotides are TGTGCCAGTAGTATTATCCCAAACCAGAGGACTGAAGCTTTCTTT. The chain is built from TRBV19 and TRBJ1-1; D not resolved. The CDR3 sequence is 15 residues long. Germline V CDR1 and CDR2: LNHDA, SQIVND (reference sequence). Trimming cost V 3 bases and J 5 bases, with 16 bases left between them.

The chain combines TRBV5-8 with TRBJ2-7, with 10 bases identical to TRBD2. Trimming at V came to 4 bases and at J to 6 bases, leaving 7 bases not matched to a gene. Germline-derived CDR1 and CDR2 are SGHTS and YDEGEE. This CDR3 is built from 14 residues. CDR3 in amino acids: CASSLSGRAVEQYV. The CDR3 DNA reads as TGTGCCAGCAGCCTAAGCGGGAGGGCCGTCGAGCAGTACGTC.

This sequence joins TRBV18 and TRBJ2-1; 9 bases agree with TRBD1. Germline V gene data show CDR1 as KGHSH and CDR2 as LQKENI. The V gene end was trimmed by 4 bases and the J gene end by 5 bases; junction bases not matched to a gene: 6. CDR3 size: 15 residues. CDR3 DNA: TGTGCCAGCTCACTAGGACAGGGGCCCCACAATGAGCAGTTCTTC. Its protein product is CASSLGQGPHNEQFF.

The chain joins TRBV11-2 to TRBJ2-1; no firm D call. The CDR3 covers 13 residues. Trimming removed 4 bases from V and 10 bases from J, with 14 bases in between. From germline, CDR1 is SGHAT and CDR2 FQNNGV. CDR3 residues: CASSSDIGPEQFF. The CDR3 DNA is TGTGCCAGCAGCTCAGATATAGGCCCAGAGCAGTTCTTC. Based on the CDR3 plus reference TRBV11-2 and TRBJ2-1, the full variable domain is EAGVAQSPRYKIIEKRQSVAFWCNPISGHATLYWYQQILGQGPKLLIQFQNNGVVDDSQLPKDRFSAERLKGVDSTLKIQPAKLEDSAVYLCASSSDIGPEQFFGPGTRLTVL.

This clonotype was found a few times. The chain joins TRBV4-1 to TRBJ2-1; tentative D call: TRBD2 (6 bases). Trimming left V 5 bases short and J 9 bases short, with 11 bases between. The CDR3 contains 12 residues. Germline V gives CDR1 MGHRA, CDR2 YSYEKL. This CDR3 is CASSSMGGEQFF. DNA of the CDR3: TGCGCCAGCAGCTCGATGGGGGGTGAGCAGTTCTTC.

This clonotype was counted a few times. The chain uses TRBV7-2 and TRBJ2-1, with 12 bases identical to TRBD2. This CDR3 region has 16 residues. Germline loops: CDR1 SGHTA, CDR2 FQGNSA. The trim removed 1 base at V and 5 bases at J, leaving 3 bases unmatched. CDR3 protein: CASSLELAGGNNEQFF. The CDR3 region has the DNA TGTGCCAGCAGCTTAGAACTAGCGGGAGGAAACAATGAGCAGTTCTTC.

This clonotype was picked up many times. DNA of the CDR3: TGTGCCAGCAGCTTGCTAGGGGAGCTGTTTTTT. Translation gives CASSLLGELFF. The V and J genes are TRBV7-2 and TRBJ2-2, with D hard to call. V lost 3 bases and J 8 bases, leaving 4 bases between the germline ends. Germline values: CDR1 SGHTA, CDR2 FQGNSA. The CDR3 has 11 amino acids.

This chain uses TRBV7-8 with TRBJ1-1; D gene uncertain. V gave up 6 bases and J gave up 1 base, with 12 bases separating them. The CDR3 has 14 amino acids. Germline lookup yields CDR1 SGHVS and CDR2 FQNEAQ. DNA of the CDR3: TGTGCCAGCAGATCCCCGGTCGGGAACACTGAAGCTTTCTTT. It translates to CASRSPVGNTEAFF.

In its sample, this clonotype was seen a few times. This chain connects TRBV6-1 to TRBJ1-1; D gene unclear. Trimming left V 4 bases short and J 2 bases short, with 11 bases between. The CDR3 totals 14 residues. Per germline, CDR1 MNHNS and CDR2 SASEGT. The CDR3 DNA is TGTGCCAGCAGTGTCGACTGGCGTAACACTGAAGCTTTCTTT. It encodes CASSVDWRNTEAFF.

This chain joins TRBV3-1 and TRBJ2-7; 7 nucleotides line up with TRBD1. The V gene's germline CDR1 is LGHDT and CDR2 YNNKEL (reference sequence). V trimming: 4 bases; J trimming: 2 bases; junction bases outside the gene matches: 8. The CDR3 runs 15 residues. The CDR3 loop is CASSRDSSVPYEQYV. Here the CDR3 DNA reads TGTGCCAGCAGCCGGGACAGTTCCGTTCCCTACGAGCAGTACGTC.

In this sample, this clonotype turned up a few times. The chain has TRBV7-2 and TRBJ1-2; D ambiguous. CDR1 is SGHTA, CDR2 FQGNSA, per germline. V dropped 1 base and J dropped 8 bases, with 11 bases sitting between them. The CDR3 consists of 13 residues. CDR3 amino acids: CASSLGLGGGYTF. CDR3 DNA sequence: TGTGCCAGCAGCTTAGGTTTAGGAGGCGGCTACACCTTC.

The chain employs TRBV30 and TRBJ2-3; D is ambiguous. V was clipped by 8 bases and J by 3 bases, with 18 bases between them. The CDR3 totals 14 residues. Germline CDR1 GTSNPN, CDR2 SVGIG (reference sequence). CDR3 residues: CASEQVRKTDTQYF. In DNA form, the CDR3 reads TGTGCCAGTGAACAAGTCAGGAAAACAGATACGCAGTATTTT.